This record concerns one T cell receptor beta chain sequence. As yet, its antigen is unknown. This CDR3 has 16 residues. CDR1 and CDR2 from the germline V gene are ENHRY and SYGVKD. The V segment lost 4 bases and the J segment 0 bases; nucleotides outside the gene matches: 3. The repertoire was sequenced with immunoSEQ multiplex PCR; TCRdb's copy has only in-frame clones and lacks some. The data hold about 30,000 clones, with 90% to 97% observed a single time. This specimen comes from a study of regulatory and conventional T cells in RAG deficiency. Findings of the study overall: Sorted Omenn CD25-high CD127-low cells may not be bona fide Tregs. Omenn patients showed >75% Treg-Tconv overlap and shorter CDR3 lengths. Shannon entropy fell and Simpson indices rose in RAG-deficient patients. Treg unique TCR beta sequences were around 100-fold fewer in Omenn syndrome and CID/AS patients than controls.

Conventional CD4+ T cells were sorted from blood as CD25-low CD127-high cells. The same specimen was also included in a second study, on regulatory T cells. That work contributes: Primers: 52 TRBV forward and 13 TRBJ reverse.

The receptor's source is a human donor in good health. The J gene is TRBJ2-6, the V gene TRBV10-3; 7 nucleotides align to TRBD2. The material sequenced was CD25- CD4+ T cells sorted from blood. The CDR3 DNA reads as TGTGCCATCAGTGGGGGGGGTTCCTCTGGGGCCAACGTCCTGACTTTC. Translation gives CAISGGGSSGANVLTF.